This T cell receptor (beta chain) was identified during a study of OX40 agonist ivuxolimab in advanced cancers. Study-level points and caveats: No antigen was identified for the clonally expanded peripheral T cells. Both blood CD4+ and CD8+ T cells showed clonal growth by week 6 at 0.1 to 3.0 mg/kg. Normalized T-cell clonal expansion was also low in a subset of nonresponders.

Remarks on this clone: Its antigen remains unidentified.

Assay used: immunoSEQ multiplex PCR; TCRdb lists only in-frame clones, some missing. The table shows 70,000 to 85,000 clones, with roughly 87% occurring only once. The trim removed 1 base at V and 2 bases at J, leaving 8 bases unmatched. Germline V CDR1 and CDR2: SQVTM, ANQGSEA. This CDR3 has 15 residues. The chain has TRBV29-1 and TRBJ2-7, with 7 bases identical to TRBD1. Source: CD4+ or CD8+ T cells sorted from blood, taken in a trial of the OX40 agonist ivuxolimab. This clonotype originated in an adult with an advanced solid tumor such as melanoma, head and neck, liver or kidney cancer. CDR3 sequence (DNA): TGCAGCGTTGAAGCAACCACAGGGGTTACCTACGAGCAGTACTTC. Protein product: CSVEATTGVTYEQYF.